Below are 23 T cell receptor beta chains sequenced from a single sample in a study of identical twins. TCRdb fed the 5' RACE reads into MiXCR, producing one record per CDR3 protein. The repertoire includes around 670,000 distinct CDR3 sequences, around 6% of them detected once, and under 2% sits in the top ten. Sequenced sample: naive T cells sorted from blood. These receptors were taken from a man between 18 and 35 years old in good health.

In its sample, this clonotype was seen many times. The rearrangement uses TRBV11-2 and TRBJ1-4, with D tentatively TRBD1 (6 bases). Trimming took off 2 bases at V and 8 bases at J, with 15 bases between the two ends. The CDR3 extends over 15 amino acids. Germline V gene data show CDR1 as SGHAT and CDR2 as FQNNGV. The CDR3 loop is CASSLLWGAREKLFF. CDR3 sequence (DNA): TGTGCCAGCAGCTTACTTTGGGGGGCGCGAGAAAAACTGTTTTTT.

This clonotype was seen many times. The chain recombines TRBV12-3 or TRBV12-4 with TRBJ1-4; TRBD1 is a possible D gene (6 bases). The length of the CDR3 is 14 residues. Trimming took 3 bases from V and 2 from J, leaving 7 bases between them. Written as DNA, the CDR3 is TGTGCCAGCAGTTTCGGACAGACTAATGAAAAACTGTTTTTT. Protein sequence: CASSFGQTNEKLFF.

This clonotype has ten or more counts. This chain uses TRBV7-9 with TRBJ2-1; no firm D call. CDR1 and CDR2 from the germline V gene are SEHNR and FQNEAQ (reference sequence). The V gene lost 4 bases and the J gene lost 11 bases, with 6 bases spanning the gap. The CDR3 has 10 residues. The CDR3 DNA is TGTGCCAGCAGCTCCCAGCAGCAGTTCTTC. Protein sequence: CASSSQQQFF. Complete variable domain (other parts from reference TRBV7-9 and TRBJ2-1): DTGVSQNPRHKITKRGQNVTFRCDPISEHNRLYWYRQTLGQGPEFLTYFQNEAQLEKSRLLSDRFSAERPKGSFSTLEIQRTEQGDSAMYLCASSSQQQFFGPGTRLTVL.

This clonotype came up a few times. CDR3 protein: CASARLAGTLGPEQYV. The CDR3 DNA is TGTGCCAGCGCCAGGCTAGCGGGAACCCTGGGCCCCGAGCAGTACGTC. The chain employs TRBV7-2 and TRBJ2-7; 9 positions agree with TRBD2. Germline trimming cut 8 bases from V and 6 bases from J; bases unmatched to any gene: 17. Germline V gives CDR1 SGHTA, CDR2 FQGNSA. The CDR3 has 16 residues.

This chain connects TRBV9 to TRBJ2-1; weak D call: TRBD1 (5 bases). CDR1 is SGDLS, CDR2 YYNGEE, per germline. The CDR3 is made up of 17 amino acids. Trimming stripped 3 bases from V and 0 bases from J, with 16 bases between. For the CDR3, the DNA is TGTGCCAGCAGCGCGTACCAGGGATCGAGCTCCTACAATGAGCAGTTCTTC. It is translated as CASSAYQGSSSYNEQFF. Full variable domain (outside the CDR3, taken from reference TRBV9 and TRBJ2-1): DSGVTQTPKHLITATGQRVTLRCSPRSGDLSVYWYQQSLDQGLQFLIQYYNGEERAKGNILERFSAQQFPDLHSELNLSSLELGDSALYFCASSAYQGSSSYNEQFFGPGTRLTVL.

The chain is built from TRBV20-1 and TRBJ2-7, with D possibly being TRBD2 (5 bases). The CDR3 has 15 residues. The germline V gene encodes CDR1 DFQATT and CDR2 SNEGSKA (reference sequence). V dropped 3 bases and J dropped 6 bases, with 21 bases sitting between them. The CDR3 reads CSASGRGHNPLEQYV. CDR3 nucleotides: TGCAGTGCTAGCGGTCGGGGTCACAACCCCCTCGAGCAGTACGTC.

At least ten counts were recorded for this clonotype. The chain has TRBV10-3 and TRBJ2-7; D assignment may be TRBD1 or TRBD2 (6 bases each). The CDR3 is made up of 15 amino acids. Germline-derived CDR1 and CDR2 are ENHRY and SYGVKD. The V and J ends lost 7 bases and 2 bases respectively, with 18 bases between them. In DNA form, the CDR3 reads TGTGCCATCACCGCGGGACATCCGACAACCTACGAGCAGTACGTC. It encodes CAITAGHPTTYEQYV.

In this sample, this clonotype turned up many times. The chain links TRBV12-3 or TRBV12-4 to TRBJ2-1; D unresolved. V was shortened by 6 bases and J by 4 bases, with 16 bases between the two germline ends. The CDR3 totals 15 residues. The CDR3 sequence is CASRPTASKYNEQFF. CDR3 nucleotides: TGTGCCAGCAGGCCCACCGCCAGCAAGTACAATGAGCAGTTCTTC.

This chain links TRBV16 with TRBJ1-5; D ambiguous. The V end was cut by 4 bases, the J end by 2 bases, with 15 bases between. This CDR3 contains 16 residues. The germline CDR1 and CDR2 sequences are KGHSY and FQNENV. The CDR3 DNA is TGTGCCAGCAGCCTTGTTTTGGGGATAGGCAATCAGCCCCAGCATTTT. Residues: CASSLVLGIGNQPQHF.

This clonotype was counted many times. The CDR3 DNA reads TGTGCCAGCCGGCCGGGGGACAGCGGCGTGTGGGGGCAGTATTTT. Protein: CASRPGDSGVWGQYF. This chain uses TRBV12-3 or TRBV12-4 with TRBJ2-3, with D perhaps matching TRBD1 (7 bases). Trimming shortened V by 8 bases and J by 11 bases, and 26 bases separated the two germline ends. CDR3 length equals 15 residues.

Many counts were recorded for this clonotype. The chain joins TRBV20-1 to TRBJ2-5, with D uncertain. The germline CDR1 and CDR2 sequences are DFQATT and SNEGSKA (reference sequence). Deletions cut 2 bases from V and 1 base from J, with 5 bases between. The CDR3 is 12 amino acids. CDR3 region: CSARSIQETQYF. Here the CDR3 DNA reads TGCAGTGCTAGAAGCATCCAAGAGACCCAGTACTTC.

This clonotype was seen a handful of times. The gene calls are TRBV20-1 and TRBJ2-6, with unresolved D. Looked up from germline, CDR1 is DFQATT and CDR2 is SNEGSKA (reference sequence). V gave up 0 bases and J gave up 7 bases, with 13 bases separating them. The CDR3 is 15 amino acids. This CDR3 is CSARDSSLGANVLTF. Here the CDR3 DNA reads TGCAGTGCTAGAGATTCCAGTCTGGGAGCCAACGTCCTGACTTTC.

This clonotype came up many times. The chain carries TRBV24-1 and TRBJ1-1; D unresolved. The CDR3 runs 15 residues. The V gene lost 2 bases and the J gene lost 4 bases, with 13 bases spanning the gap. The germline V gene encodes CDR1 KGHDR and CDR2 SFDVKD. For the CDR3, the DNA is TGTGCCACCAGTGATTCCGACCCTTCTGTCACTGAAGCTTTCTTT. This codes for CATSDSDPSVTEAFF.

This clonotype was detected ten times or more. The chain is built from TRBV29-1 and TRBJ2-3; the D gene is possibly TRBD1 (6 bases). Looked up from germline, CDR1 is SQVTM and CDR2 is ANQGSEA. V lost 4 bases and J lost 2, with 10 bases in between. There are 13 residues in the CDR3. DNA of the CDR3: TGCAGCGTTGCCGGACAGTACACAGATACGCAGTATTTT. Translated, it gives CSVAGQYTDTQYF.

As concerns this clonotype: A read error may account for a junction end that differs from germline. The V call is TRBV4-1, the J call TRBJ2-3; D is undetermined. Germline V gene sequence: CDR1 MGHRA, CDR2 YSYEKL. This CDR3 region has 13 residues. CDR3 in amino acids: CPSSQMRLDTQYF. The CDR3 nucleotides are TGCCCCAGCAGCCAAATGAGACTAGATACGCAGTATTTT.

This clonotype was seen repeatedly, ten times or more. The rearrangement links TRBV12-3 or TRBV12-4 to TRBJ2-7, with 7 positions matching TRBD2. The CDR3 totals 13 residues. The V gene end was trimmed by 3 bases and the J gene end by 6 bases; junction bases not matched to a gene: 5. The CDR3 DNA reads as TGTGCCAGCAGTTTGGCGGGAGTTCTCGAGCAGTACGTC. As protein: CASSLAGVLEQYV.

This clonotype was seen only a few times. The chain carries TRBV7-9 and TRBJ1-1, with D unclear. Trimming shortened V by 3 bases and J by 7 bases, and 9 bases separated the two germline ends. CDR1 is SEHNR and CDR2 is FQNEAQ in the germline V gene (reference sequence). CDR3 length equals 12 residues. In DNA form, the CDR3 reads TGTGCCAGCAGCTTTCCCGGCATTGAAGCTTTCTTT. Protein: CASSFPGIEAFF.

In this sample, this clonotype turned up a few times. This chain connects TRBV11-2 to TRBJ2-3, with 14 bases fitting TRBD2. Germline-derived CDR1 and CDR2 are SGHAT and FQNNGV. Trimming cost V 7 bases and J 2 bases; bases outside gene matches: 11. This CDR3 has 18 residues. CDR3 DNA sequence: TGTGCCAGCACCACAACCGGGACTAGCGGGAGTCCCACAGATACGCAGTATTTT. As protein: CASTTTGTSGSPTDTQYF.

This clonotype was observed at least ten times. The chain recombines TRBV20-1 with TRBJ2-3, with TRBD1 as a possible D gene (6 bases). The germline V gene has CDR1 DFQATT and CDR2 SNEGSKA (reference sequence). The CDR3 extends over 14 amino acids. Trimming stripped 5 bases from V and 4 bases from J, with 16 bases between. The CDR3 DNA is TGCAGTGCTGCTGAGACAGGCCCTTCAGATACGCAGTATTTT. This codes for CSAAETGPSDTQYF.

The V and J genes are TRBV7-2 and TRBJ2-7; D possibly corresponds to TRBD2 (6 bases). The CDR3 covers 15 residues. From germline, CDR1 is SGHTA and CDR2 FQGNSA. Trimming took off 1 base at V and 3 bases at J, with 13 bases between the two ends. The CDR3 DNA reads TGTGCCAGCAGCTTAGTCGACGCGGGATACTACGAGCAGTACTTC. Translated: CASSLVDAGYYEQYF.

The V gene is TRBV27, the J gene TRBJ2-2, with a weak D call TRBD1 (5 bases). The CDR3 consists of 14 residues. The V gene's germline CDR1 is MNHEY and CDR2 SMNVEV (reference sequence). The V and J ends lost 2 bases and 6 bases respectively, with 10 bases between them. CDR3 DNA sequence: TGTGCCAGCAGTTTAGCAGGGAATGCCGGGGAGCTGTTTTTT. Protein product: CASSLAGNAGELFF.

The chain couples TRBV5-5 to TRBJ2-1; D is uncertain. Trimming removed 5 bases from V and 0 bases from J, with 15 bases in between. CDR3 size: 16 residues. Germline V gene data show CDR1 as SGHKS and CDR2 as YYEKEE (reference sequence). CDR3 in amino acids: CASRPTDGPSYNEQFF. The DNA for the CDR3 is TGTGCCAGCAGACCCACTGACGGCCCCTCCTACAATGAGCAGTTCTTC.

This clonotype was counted many times. V usage is TRBV10-1 and J usage is TRBJ2-2; 8 positions agree with TRBD1. CDR3 length: 14 residues. Germline V gene data show CDR1 as WNHNN and CDR2 as SYGVQD (reference sequence). V shed 3 bases, J shed 8 bases, and the junction held 5 bases outside the gene matches. CDR3 in amino acids: CASSEATGVGELFF. The CDR3 region has the DNA TGCGCCAGCAGTGAAGCGACAGGGGTGGGGGAGCTGTTTTTT.